The rows below give T cell receptor beta chains drawn from one sample of a study of cytomegalovirus exposure and HLA in healthy donors. Assay used: immunoSEQ multiplex PCR; TCRdb lists only in-frame clones, some missing. The top ten hold 8% to 9.5% of the sample, which has roughly 130,000 clones, nearly 90% seen once. Specimen: PBMCs. The receptors shown here come from a woman aged 18 to 35 in good health and CMV-seropositive. The CDR3 runs from the conserved cysteine through the conserved F or W. The order of the fields is clone size, V gene, J gene, D gene, CDR3 DNA, CDR3 protein. A D gene is named only where the DNA matches it firmly. Where a row states a size, it is once, few, many or the class of an expanded clone; other rows omit it.

size: NA
V: TRBV9
J: TRBJ2-7
D: NA
DNA: TGTGCCAGCAGCGTAGGAATGGGGCACTACGAGCAGTACTTC
CDR3: CASSVGMGHYEQYF

size: NA
V: TRBV5-1
J: TRBJ2-7
D: NA
DNA: TGCGCCAGCAGCTTGGTACGGTTTTCCTACGAGCAGTACTTC
CDR3: CASSLVRFSYEQYF

size: NA
V: TRBV30
J: TRBJ2-3
D: NA
DNA: TGTGCCTGGAGTGTACGGCAGGCAGATACGCAGTATTTT
CDR3: CAWSVRQADTQYF

size: NA
V: TRBV2
J: TRBJ1-3
D: NA
DNA: TGTGCCAGCTTAATATTCCCAGGGACTGTCTCTGGAAACACCATATATTTT
CDR3: CASLIFPGTVSGNTIYF

size: NA
V: TRBV7-3
J: TRBJ2-7
D: TRBD1
DNA: TGTGCCAGCAGCCTACTAAAGGACAGGCTCATTCAGAACGAGCAGTACTTC
CDR3: CASSLLKDRLIQNEQYF

size: NA
V: TRBV6-5
J: TRBJ1-2
D: TRBD1
DNA: TGTGCCAGCAGTGGTCAGGGGGTGGAGGCGGATAACACCTTC
CDR3: CASSGQGVEADNTF

size: NA
V: TRBV7-3
J: TRBJ2-5
D: NA
DNA: TGTGCCAGCAGCTTAAGAGGGCCCCAAGAGACCCAGTACTTC
CDR3: CASSLRGPQETQYF

size: NA
V: TRBV9
J: TRBJ2-1
D: TRBD1
DNA: TGTGCCAGCAGCGCGACAGGGGTGAGGGTGGGTAATGAGCAGTTCTTC
CDR3: CASSATGVRVGNEQFF

size: NA
V: TRBV19
J: TRBJ2-1
D: TRBD2
DNA: TGTGCCAGTAGACAGACTAGCGGGGGGGCAAATGAGCAGTTCTTC
CDR3: CASRQTSGGANEQFF

size: NA
V: TRBV20-1
J: TRBJ1-5
D: NA
DNA: TGCAGTGCTCGAGGGAGTCAGCCCCAGCATTTT
CDR3: CSARGSQPQHF

size: NA
V: TRBV7-2
J: TRBJ1-5
D: NA
DNA: TGTGCCAGCAGCTTAGACGGGGAGGGCAATCAGCCCCAGCATTTT
CDR3: CASSLDGEGNQPQHF

size: NA
V: TRBV28
J: TRBJ1-2
D: TRBD1
DNA: TGTGCCAGCAGCCCGATGGGACAGGGGAGAGGCTACACCTTC
CDR3: CASSPMGQGRGYTF

size: NA
V: TRBV27
J: TRBJ2-4
D: TRBD1
DNA: TGTGCCAGCAGTTCCGGGACAGTGTTAGGTCGCATTCAGTACTTC
CDR3: CASSSGTVLGRIQYF

size: NA
V: TRBV28
J: TRBJ1-5
D: TRBD1
DNA: TGTGCCAGCAGTCTCGGACAGGGGAATCAGCCCCAGCATTTT
CDR3: CASSLGQGNQPQHF

size: NA
V: TRBV4-2
J: TRBJ2-1
D: TRBD2
DNA: TGTGCCAGCAGCCCAGGGACTAGCGGGGGCCTAGGCCATGAGCAGTTCTTC
CDR3: CASSPGTSGGLGHEQFF

size: once
V: TRBV19
J: TRBJ1-4
D: NA
DNA: TGTGCCAGTAGTATAGGTCCCACCTGGCCTAATGAAAAACTGTTTTTT
CDR3: CASSIGPTWPNEKLFF

size: NA
V: TRBV6-1
J: TRBJ1-1
D: NA
DNA: TGTGCCAGCAGTGAAGCGGGACAGAACACTGAAGCTTTCTTT
CDR3: CASSEAGQNTEAFF

size: many
V: TRBV29-1
J: TRBJ2-2
D: NA
DNA: TGCAGCGTTGTCCAAAACACCGGGGAGCTGTTTTTT
CDR3: CSVVQNTGELFF

size: NA
V: TRBV5-1
J: TRBJ1-1
D: NA
DNA: TGCGCCAGCAGCTTGGCCGGGTACACTGAAGCTTTCTTT
CDR3: CASSLAGYTEAFF

size: NA
V: TRBV5-6
J: TRBJ2-6
D: TRBD1
DNA: TGTGCCAGCAGCTTCGGGGGACAGGGTTCTGGGGCCAACGTCCTGACTTTC
CDR3: CASSFGGQGSGANVLTF

size: NA
V: TRBV7-9
J: TRBJ2-2
D: TRBD1
DNA: TGTGCCAGCAGCTTAGGGATCTTACAGGGGGCGCGGAACACCGGGGAGCTGTTTTTT
CDR3: CASSLGILQGARNTGELFF

size: NA
V: TRBV5-4
J: TRBJ1-2
D: TRBD1
DNA: TGTGCCAGCAGCCCGGGACAGGGGGCTGGTTTGGGTGGCTACACCTTC
CDR3: CASSPGQGAGLGGYTF

size: once
V: TRBV5-4
J: TRBJ1-2
D: NA
DNA: TGTGCCAGCAGCTTCGCAGGCAACTATGGCTACACCTTC
CDR3: CASSFAGNYGYTF

size: NA
V: TRBV11-2
J: TRBJ2-3
D: NA
DNA: TGTGCCAGCAGCTTAGGGCAGGGTCGGATAGATACGCAGTATTTT
CDR3: CASSLGQGRIDTQYF

size: NA
V: TRBV28
J: TRBJ2-5
D: NA
DNA: TGTGCCAGCAGTTTGGCCCAAGAGACCCAGTACTTC
CDR3: CASSLAQETQYF

size: NA
V: TRBV14
J: TRBJ1-6
D: NA
DNA: TGTGCCAGCAGTCGTGGGGACTTGGGTTCACCCCTCCACTTT
CDR3: CASSRGDLGSPLHF